This T cell receptor beta chain comes out of a study of cytomegalovirus exposure and HLA in healthy donors. Findings of the study overall: The authors enumerated around 150 TCR beta chains as linked to cytomegalovirus. Among TCR beta chains of equal frequency, HLA-associated ones were more clonally expanded in a later analysis. A few CMV-associated chains were confirmed in vitro to be specific for CMV antigens. It was reported that the classifier diagnosed cytomegalovirus status with high specificity and sensitivity in both the original and validation cohorts.

The PCR used 60 Vbeta and 13 Jbeta primers. Sequenced by immunoSEQ multiplex PCR; TCRdb stores in-frame clones only, minus some. The data hold roughly 120,000 clones, with approximately 78% observed a single time. Turning to this clone: Its target is unknown.

The source is a man in his forties or fifties in good health and CMV-seronegative. Material for sequencing was PBMCs.

The CDR3, as DNA: TGTGCCAGCAGCCCAGAGCGGTATCAGCCCCAGCATTTT. This sequence encodes CASSPERYQPQHF. The genes are TRBV7-6 and TRBJ1-5; D is uncertain. V shed 5 bases and J shed 5 bases, with 10 bases lying between them. The CDR3 totals 13 residues. The germline V gene encodes CDR1 SGHVS and CDR2 FNYEAQ. The variable domain in full, with the rest retrieved from reference TRBV7-6 and TRBJ1-5, is GAGVSQSPRYKVTKRGQDVALRCDPISGHVSLYWYRQALGQGPEFLTYFNYEAQQDKSGLPNDRFSAERPEGSISTLTIQRTEQRDSAMYRCASSPERYQPQHFGDGTRLSIL.